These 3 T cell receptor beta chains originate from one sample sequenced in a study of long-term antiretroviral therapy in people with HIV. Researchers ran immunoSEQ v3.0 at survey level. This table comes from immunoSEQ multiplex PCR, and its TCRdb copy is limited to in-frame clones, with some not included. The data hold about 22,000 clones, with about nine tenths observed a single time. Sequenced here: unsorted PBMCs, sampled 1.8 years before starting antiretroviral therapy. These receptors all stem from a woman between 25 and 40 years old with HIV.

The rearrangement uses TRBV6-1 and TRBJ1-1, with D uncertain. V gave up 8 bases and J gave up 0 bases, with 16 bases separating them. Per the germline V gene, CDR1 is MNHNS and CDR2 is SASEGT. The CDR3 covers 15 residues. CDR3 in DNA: TGTGCCAGCGTTCCGGGGATATTCATGAACACTGAAGCTTTCTTT. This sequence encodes CASVPGIFMNTEAFF.

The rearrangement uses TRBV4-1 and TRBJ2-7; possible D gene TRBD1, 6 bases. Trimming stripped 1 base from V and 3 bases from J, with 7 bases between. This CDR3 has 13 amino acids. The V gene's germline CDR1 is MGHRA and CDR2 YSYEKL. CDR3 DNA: TGCGCCAGCAGCCAAGTACAGGGCTACGAGCAGTACTTC. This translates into CASSQVQGYEQYF.

CDR3 nucleotide sequence: TGTGCCAGCAGTTTAGGTCCAGGGTACTATGGCTACACCTTC. The encoded protein is CASSLGPGYYGYTF. This chain joins TRBV27 and TRBJ1-2, with D possibly TRBD1 on 5 matching bases. CDR1 MNHEY and CDR2 SMNVEV come from the germline V gene (reference sequence). The CDR3 loop spans 14 amino acids. Trimming shortened V by 2 bases and J by 3 bases, and 10 bases separated the two germline ends.